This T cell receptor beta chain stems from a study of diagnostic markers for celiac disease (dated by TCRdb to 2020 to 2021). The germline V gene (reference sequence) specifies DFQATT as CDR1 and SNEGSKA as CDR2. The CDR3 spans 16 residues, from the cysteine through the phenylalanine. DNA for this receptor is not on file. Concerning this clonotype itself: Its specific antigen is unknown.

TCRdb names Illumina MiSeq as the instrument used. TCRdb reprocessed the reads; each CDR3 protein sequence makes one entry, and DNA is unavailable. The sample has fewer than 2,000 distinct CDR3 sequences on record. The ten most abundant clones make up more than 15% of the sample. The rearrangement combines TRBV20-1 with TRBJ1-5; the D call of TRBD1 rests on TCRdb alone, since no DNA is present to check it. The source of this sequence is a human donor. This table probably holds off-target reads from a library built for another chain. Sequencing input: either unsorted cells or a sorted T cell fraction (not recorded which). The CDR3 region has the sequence CSATNPGYHSNQPQHF.